The text below deals with one TCR beta chain. From the 5' RACE reads, TCRdb called clonotypes with MiXCR, one entry per CDR3 protein. The sample shows 100,000 or so distinct CDR3 sequences, more than 9.5% of them seen only once. This specimen comes from a study of T-cell memory formation after mild COVID-19. V was cut by 6 bases and J by 4 bases, with 13 bases left in between. The CDR3 length is 15 residues. Sequencing used PBMCs or a T cell subset sorted from them (not recorded which). The rearrangement links TRBV12-3 or TRBV12-4 to TRBJ2-6; no firm D call. This receptor was taken from a man between 18 and 29 years old who had mild COVID-19 (a few samples of this study predate the infection). Cell type and time point are not known. Here the CDR3 DNA reads TGTGCCAGCAGCCTAAGCAACCTGGGGGCCAACGTCCTGACTTTC. It yields the protein CASSLSNLGANVLTF.